These T cell receptor beta chains were read from a single sample in a study of regulatory T cells in long-lasting Graves disease. Using its own MiXCR run on the multiplex PCR reads, TCRdb lists one record per CDR3 protein. The sample records fewer than 650,000 distinct CDR3 sequences, roughly 16% being singletons. In addition, the sample was reused for a study of T cells in Graves' hyperthyroidism and ophthalmopathy.

The sequencing here drew on peripheral blood mononuclear cells (PBMCs), taken at new diagnosis, from a patient treated with antithyroid drugs. These receptors were obtained from a woman aged 30 to 39 with Graves disease. The CDR3 runs from the conserved cysteine through the conserved F or W. D genes are given only for firm matches. The size of a clone is reported for some rows only, either as once, few or many, or as a class for expanded clones.

17,many,TRBJ1-4,TRBD1,TRBV2,CASSTGRGPGANEKLFF,TGTGCCAGCTCTACGGGCAGGGGGCCCGGAGCTAATGAAAAACTGTTTTTT
16,once,TRBJ1-2,NA,TRBV25-1,CASSGAGTAGFKGCTF,TGTGCCAGCAGTGGGGCCGGGACCGCCGGCTTTAAAGGCTGCACCTTC
15,many,TRBJ2-1,TRBD1,TRBV6-5,CASSYRDRVYNEQFF,TGTGCCAGCAGTTACCGGGACAGGGTTTACAATGAGCAGTTCTTC
13,many,TRBJ2-5,NA,TRBV11-2,CASSLEPSPDQYF,TGTGCCAGCAGCTTAGAACCCAGTCCAGACCAGTACTTC
12,many,TRBJ1-1,TRBD1,TRBV20-1,CSARDDRAEAFF,TGCAGTGCTAGAGACGACAGGGCTGAAGCTTTCTTT
17,NA,TRBJ1-2,NA,TRBV29-1,CSVEEFGRLAFNYGYTF,TGCAGCGTTGAAGAATTCGGACGGCTGGCTTTTAACTATGGCTACACCTTC
15,many,TRBJ1-1,NA,TRBV6-1,CASSEAEWQGRGAFF,TGTGCCAGCAGTGAAGCTGAATGGCAGGGGAGGGGAGCTTTCTTT
15,NA,TRBJ2-7,TRBD2,TRBV5-1,CASSLVGTRYYEQYF,TGCGCCAGCAGCTTGGTAGGGACTAGATACTACGAGCAGTACTTC
19,few,TRBJ2-1,TRBD2,TRBV3-1,CASSQGGLAGAPPYNEQFF,TGTGCCAGCAGCCAGGGTGGACTAGCGGGGGCCCCGCCGTACAATGAGCAGTTCTTC
18,NA,TRBJ2-5,TRBD2,TRBV7-9,CASSSTLIAGGFAETQYF,TGTGCCAGCAGCTCGACTCTGATAGCGGGAGGATTCGCAGAGACCCAGTACTTC
14,few,TRBJ2-3,NA,TRBV6-2/TRBV6-3,CASSYPTPRYTQYF,TGTGCCAGCAGTTACCCGACCCCGCGGTATACGCAGTATTTT
14,NA,TRBJ1-1,NA,TRBV4-1,CASSQDSGSTEAFF,TGCGCCAGCAGCCAAGATTCGGGATCCACTGAAGCTTTCTTT
13,many,TRBJ1-5,TRBD1,TRBV2,CASEGTGRQPQHF,TGTGCCAGTGAGGGGACAGGGAGGCAGCCCCAGCATTTT
16,NA,TRBJ1-4,TRBD1,TRBV28,CASSLAGQGINEKLFF,TGTGCCAGCAGTTTAGCCGGACAGGGCATTAATGAAAAACTGTTTTTT
15,NA,TRBJ1-6,NA,TRBV9,CASAAAGGYNSPLHF,TGTGCCAGCGCGGCGGCGGGGGGCTATAATTCACCCCTCCACTTT
14,NA,TRBJ2-7,NA,TRBV5-1,CASSLGSSNYEQYF,TGCGCCAGCAGCTTGGGTAGCAGCAACTACGAGCAGTACTTC
14,many,TRBJ2-7,NA,TRBV27,CASSFTGLFHEQYF,TGTGCCAGCAGTTTTACTGGGTTATTCCACGAGCAGTACTTC
16,NA,TRBJ2-7,TRBD2,TRBV5-6,CASSQVGLAGTYEQYF,TGTGCCAGCAGCCAAGTTGGGCTAGCGGGAACCTACGAGCAGTACTTC
15,NA,TRBJ1-2,TRBD1,TRBV6-4,CASSDPGTGIRGYTF,TGTGCCAGCAGTGACCCTGGGACAGGGATTCGTGGCTACACCTTC
16,many,TRBJ2-1,TRBD1,TRBV12-3/TRBV12-4,CASRKRDRGVGNEQFF,TGTGCCAGCAGAAAGAGGGACAGGGGGGTGGGAAATGAGCAGTTCTTC
12,NA,TRBJ2-7,NA,TRBV28,CASRRDTYEQYF,TGTGCCAGCAGGCGTGACACCTACGAGCAGTACTTC
19,many,TRBJ2-6,TRBD2,TRBV25-1,CASSGTSGRFSSGANVLTF,TGTGCCAGCAGCGGGACTAGCGGGAGGTTTTCCTCTGGGGCCAACGTCCTGACTTTC
12,many,TRBJ2-7,NA,TRBV28,CATRTSLGEQYF,TGTGCCACCCGGACTTCCTTGGGTGAGCAGTACTTC
13,many,TRBJ1-2,TRBD1,TRBV2,CARQAGGLSGYTF,TGTGCCAGACAAGCAGGGGGTTTGAGCGGCTACACCTTC
14,few,TRBJ2-1,TRBD2,TRBV20-1,CSAGSGIVDNEQFF,TGCAGTGCTGGTAGCGGGATAGTCGACAATGAGCAGTTCTTC
15,many,TRBJ1-1,NA,TRBV2,CASSEGRTATVVAFF,TGTGCCAGCAGTGAAGGACGGACGGCGACGGTTGTGGCTTTCTTT
14,NA,TRBJ2-2,NA,TRBV19,CATKSGTNTGELFF,TGTGCCACCAAGAGTGGGACGAACACCGGGGAGCTGTTTTTT
20,NA,TRBJ2-1,TRBD2,TRBV7-9,CASSLVNRLGGRGSGNEQFF,TGTGCCAGCAGCTTAGTCAACCGTTTGGGCGGGAGGGGGTCCGGTAATGAGCAGTTCTTC
13,NA,TRBJ2-1,TRBD2,TRBV20-1,CSASLSGSGIQFF,TGCAGTGCTAGTTTGTCGGGAAGCGGGATCCAGTTCTTC
16,NA,TRBJ2-1,NA,TRBV3-1,CASSHRQGRLIYEQFF,TGTGCCAGCAGCCACCGGCAGGGGCGCCTGATCTATGAGCAGTTCTTC
16,NA,TRBJ2-7,NA,TRBV5-1,CASSLGPVSRSYEQYF,TGCGCCAGCAGCTTGGGCCCAGTAAGCAGATCCTACGAGCAGTACTTC
14,many,TRBJ1-1,NA,TRBV10-3,CAISPTGMNTEAFF,TGTGCCATCAGTCCAACGGGGATGAACACTGAAGCTTTCTTT
16,many,TRBJ1-1,NA,TRBV2,CASTRQDAPRSTEAFF,TGTGCCAGCACCCGACAGGACGCCCCTCGGTCCACTGAAGCTTTCTTT
15,many,TRBJ1-4,NA,TRBV2,CASTHGRATNEKLFF,TGTGCCAGCACCCACGGTCGTGCAACTAATGAAAAACTGTTTTTT
15,few,TRBJ1-2,TRBD1,TRBV18,CASSQGQGDSYGYTF,TGTGCCAGCTCACAGGGACAGGGGGATTCCTATGGCTACACCTTC
12,many,TRBJ2-7,NA,TRBV6-1,CASSPHTYEQYF,TGTGCCAGCAGCCCTCACACCTACGAGCAGTACTTC
12,NA,TRBJ2-7,TRBD1,TRBV2,CASGQGLYEQYF,TGTGCCAGTGGACAGGGTCTCTACGAGCAGTACTTC
13,NA,TRBJ1-1,NA,TRBV30,CAWSIVGGTEAFF,TGTGCCTGGAGTATAGTAGGGGGAACTGAAGCTTTCTTT
15,many,TRBJ2-7,TRBD2,TRBV5-1,CASRDGTSGPYEQYF,TGCGCCAGCAGGGACGGGACTAGCGGACCCTACGAGCAGTACTTC
10,many,TRBJ2-7,NA,TRBV28,CAAPGFEQYF,TGTGCCGCTCCAGGGTTCGAGCAGTACTTC
17,many,TRBJ2-2,TRBD2,TRBV29-1,CSVEVVAGGPNTGELFF,TGCAGCGTTGAAGTGGTAGCGGGAGGTCCAAACACCGGGGAGCTGTTTTTT